The 14 T cell receptor beta chains listed next were all sequenced from one sample in a study of identical twins. In TCRdb, the 5' RACE reads were re-called with MiXCR into one record per CDR3 protein. The sample shows some 710,000 distinct CDR3 sequences, around 6% of them seen only once. Sample: naive T cells sorted from blood. These receptors came from a man aged 18 to 29 in good health.

This clonotype was found many times. The gene calls are TRBV5-1 and TRBJ1-1, with 9 bases matching TRBD1. V lost 8 bases and J lost 4; bases outside the gene matches: 9. The CDR3 has 14 residues. Germline V gene lookup returns CDR1 SGHRS and CDR2 YFSETQ. CDR3 sequence: CASAAGTGSTEAFF. In nucleotides, the CDR3 is TGCGCCAGTGCCGCCGGGACAGGGAGCACTGAAGCTTTCTTT.

This clonotype has just a few counts. This chain links TRBV7-9 with TRBJ2-1, with 12 bases that match TRBD2. The trim removed 3 bases at V and 6 bases at J, leaving 6 bases unmatched. The CDR3 runs to 16 residues. CDR1 is SEHNR, CDR2 FQNEAQ, per germline (reference sequence). Here the CDR3 reads CASSLETSGSFNEQFF. The CDR3, as DNA: TGTGCCAGCAGCTTGGAGACTAGCGGGAGTTTCAATGAGCAGTTCTTC.

This clonotype was picked up many times. J is TRBJ1-5 and V is TRBV29-1; 8 positions agree with TRBD1. Germline V CDR1 and CDR2: SQVTM, ANQGSEA. CDR3 length: 12 residues. The CDR3 protein is CPWTGSSQPQHF. CDR3 coding DNA: TGCCCGTGGACAGGGTCAAGTCAGCCCCAGCATTTT.

This clonotype occurred a few times. The chain combines TRBV7-2 with TRBJ2-6, with 9 bases identical to TRBD1. Germline V gives CDR1 SGHTA, CDR2 FQGNSA. The CDR3 has 18 amino acids. Losses at the gene ends were 5 bases for V and 3 bases for J; bases not matched to a gene: 11. In nucleotides, the CDR3 is TGTGCCAGCAGCCTAACGACCCACAGGGGGCTTGGGGCCAACGTCCTGACTTTC. Protein product: CASSLTTHRGLGANVLTF. Full variable domain (outside the CDR3, taken from reference TRBV7-2 and TRBJ2-6): GAGVSQSPSNKVTEKGKDVELRCDPISGHTALYWYRQSLGQGLEFLIYFQGNSAPDKSGLPSDRFSAERTGGSVSTLTIQRTQQEDSAVYLCASSLTTHRGLGANVLTFGAGSRLTVL.

This clonotype was counted many times. The CDR3 nucleotides read TGTGCCAGCACCTCCGGGACAGGGGGCCAAGGCAATCAGCCCCAGCATTTT. It yields the protein CASTSGTGGQGNQPQHF. The chain links TRBV12-3 or TRBV12-4 to TRBJ1-5; 12 bases are shared with TRBD1. Germline trimming cut 7 bases from V and 2 bases from J; bases unmatched to any gene: 9. The CDR3 sequence is 17 residues long.

This clonotype was counted many times. The gene calls are TRBV12-3 or TRBV12-4 and TRBJ2-4; tentatively, D is TRBD2 (7 bases). This CDR3 region has 14 residues. Trimming took off 7 bases at V and 5 bases at J, with 15 bases between the two ends. The CDR3 loop is CASIEGGYENIQYF. CDR3 nucleotide sequence: TGTGCCAGCATTGAGGGGGGGTATGAAAACATTCAGTACTTC.

Remarks on this clonotype: It may be a read error: a sequence one base away is much more abundant. The genes are TRBV29-1 and TRBJ2-7; 7 bases agree with TRBD2. The CDR3 length is 12 residues. Losses at the gene ends were 8 bases for V and 6 bases for J; bases not matched to a gene: 10. Germline-derived CDR1 and CDR2 are SQVTM and ANQGSEA. The DNA for the CDR3 is TGCAGCACTCGGGACTATCCCCTCGAGCAGTACTTC. Translating gives CSTRDYPLEQYF.

This clonotype was observed at least ten times. The chain combines TRBV6-5 with TRBJ2-3; D is unresolved. V was cut by 5 bases and J by 7 bases, with 10 bases left in between. CDR1 is MNHEY, CDR2 SVGAGI, per germline. This CDR3 contains 12 residues. CDR3 in amino acids: CASSPGQYTQYF. Here the CDR3 DNA reads TGTGCCAGCAGTCCCGGGCAATATACGCAGTATTTT.

The J gene is TRBJ1-2, the V gene TRBV5-1; D is unclear. The CDR3 sequence is 14 residues long. Between the trimmed V and J ends, which lost 1 base and 4 bases, there was a span of 11 bases. Germline lookup yields CDR1 SGHRS and CDR2 YFSETQ. The CDR3 is CASSLNAVIYGYTF. The CDR3 DNA follows: TGCGCCAGCAGCTTGAATGCAGTGATCTATGGCTACACCTTC. The whole variable domain, remainder taken from reference TRBV5-1 and TRBJ1-2, is KAGVTQTPRYLIKTRGQQVTLSCSPISGHRSVSWYQQTPGQGLQFLFEYFSETQRNKGNFPGRFSGRQFSNSRSEMNVSTLELGDSALYLCASSLNAVIYGYTFGSGTRLTVV.

The chain joins TRBV7-2 to TRBJ2-1; 14 bases are shared with TRBD2. CDR3 size: 17 residues. Per the germline V gene, CDR1 is SGHTA and CDR2 is FQGNSA. V gave up 1 base and J gave up 7 bases; unmatched junction bases: 6. The CDR3 loop reads CASSLEPGLAGVNEQFF. CDR3 nucleotide sequence: TGTGCCAGCAGCTTAGAGCCGGGACTAGCGGGAGTAAATGAGCAGTTCTTC.

This clonotype appeared a few times. V usage is TRBV5-1 and J usage is TRBJ2-6, with D perhaps matching TRBD1 (6 bases). CDR3 length: 16 residues. Germline V gene data show CDR1 as SGHRS and CDR2 as YFSETQ. V gave up 4 bases and J gave up 1 base, with 12 bases separating them. The CDR3 DNA reads TGCGCCAGCAGCGAAAAAACAGGGTCTGGGGCCAACGTCCTGACTTTC. Its protein is CASSEKTGSGANVLTF.

This clonotype was detected a few times. CDR3 DNA sequence: TGTGCCAGCAGCTTAGGCGGGGGACACCTCGGAGAGACCCAGTACTTC. Amino acid sequence: CASSLGGGHLGETQYF. V usage is TRBV13 and J usage is TRBJ2-5, with D possibly called TRBD1 or TRBD2 (6 bases each). The CDR3 contains 16 residues. Germline assignment: CDR1 PRHDT and CDR2 FYEKMQ (reference sequence). Trimming cost V 0 bases and J 4 bases, with 15 bases left between them.

This clonotype was detected ten times or more. V and J are TRBV20-1 and TRBJ2-5; D is ambiguous. The CDR3 runs 13 residues. V lost 5 bases and J lost 2, with 12 bases in between. Germline V gene data show CDR1 as DFQATT and CDR2 as SNEGSKA (reference sequence). CDR3 in DNA: TGCAGTGCTTCTATAAGTAGTCAAGAGACCCAGTACTTC. This translates into CSASISSQETQYF.

This clonotype was seen repeatedly, ten times or more. J is TRBJ1-2 and V is TRBV24-1; TRBD1 aligns across 8 bases. V shed 4 bases and J 4 bases; nucleotides not matched to a gene: 4. This CDR3 comprises 14 residues. In germline, CDR1 is KGHDR, CDR2 SFDVKD. This chain's CDR3 is CATSDGTGFYGYTF. The CDR3 bases are TGTGCCACCAGTGACGGGACAGGATTCTATGGCTACACCTTC.